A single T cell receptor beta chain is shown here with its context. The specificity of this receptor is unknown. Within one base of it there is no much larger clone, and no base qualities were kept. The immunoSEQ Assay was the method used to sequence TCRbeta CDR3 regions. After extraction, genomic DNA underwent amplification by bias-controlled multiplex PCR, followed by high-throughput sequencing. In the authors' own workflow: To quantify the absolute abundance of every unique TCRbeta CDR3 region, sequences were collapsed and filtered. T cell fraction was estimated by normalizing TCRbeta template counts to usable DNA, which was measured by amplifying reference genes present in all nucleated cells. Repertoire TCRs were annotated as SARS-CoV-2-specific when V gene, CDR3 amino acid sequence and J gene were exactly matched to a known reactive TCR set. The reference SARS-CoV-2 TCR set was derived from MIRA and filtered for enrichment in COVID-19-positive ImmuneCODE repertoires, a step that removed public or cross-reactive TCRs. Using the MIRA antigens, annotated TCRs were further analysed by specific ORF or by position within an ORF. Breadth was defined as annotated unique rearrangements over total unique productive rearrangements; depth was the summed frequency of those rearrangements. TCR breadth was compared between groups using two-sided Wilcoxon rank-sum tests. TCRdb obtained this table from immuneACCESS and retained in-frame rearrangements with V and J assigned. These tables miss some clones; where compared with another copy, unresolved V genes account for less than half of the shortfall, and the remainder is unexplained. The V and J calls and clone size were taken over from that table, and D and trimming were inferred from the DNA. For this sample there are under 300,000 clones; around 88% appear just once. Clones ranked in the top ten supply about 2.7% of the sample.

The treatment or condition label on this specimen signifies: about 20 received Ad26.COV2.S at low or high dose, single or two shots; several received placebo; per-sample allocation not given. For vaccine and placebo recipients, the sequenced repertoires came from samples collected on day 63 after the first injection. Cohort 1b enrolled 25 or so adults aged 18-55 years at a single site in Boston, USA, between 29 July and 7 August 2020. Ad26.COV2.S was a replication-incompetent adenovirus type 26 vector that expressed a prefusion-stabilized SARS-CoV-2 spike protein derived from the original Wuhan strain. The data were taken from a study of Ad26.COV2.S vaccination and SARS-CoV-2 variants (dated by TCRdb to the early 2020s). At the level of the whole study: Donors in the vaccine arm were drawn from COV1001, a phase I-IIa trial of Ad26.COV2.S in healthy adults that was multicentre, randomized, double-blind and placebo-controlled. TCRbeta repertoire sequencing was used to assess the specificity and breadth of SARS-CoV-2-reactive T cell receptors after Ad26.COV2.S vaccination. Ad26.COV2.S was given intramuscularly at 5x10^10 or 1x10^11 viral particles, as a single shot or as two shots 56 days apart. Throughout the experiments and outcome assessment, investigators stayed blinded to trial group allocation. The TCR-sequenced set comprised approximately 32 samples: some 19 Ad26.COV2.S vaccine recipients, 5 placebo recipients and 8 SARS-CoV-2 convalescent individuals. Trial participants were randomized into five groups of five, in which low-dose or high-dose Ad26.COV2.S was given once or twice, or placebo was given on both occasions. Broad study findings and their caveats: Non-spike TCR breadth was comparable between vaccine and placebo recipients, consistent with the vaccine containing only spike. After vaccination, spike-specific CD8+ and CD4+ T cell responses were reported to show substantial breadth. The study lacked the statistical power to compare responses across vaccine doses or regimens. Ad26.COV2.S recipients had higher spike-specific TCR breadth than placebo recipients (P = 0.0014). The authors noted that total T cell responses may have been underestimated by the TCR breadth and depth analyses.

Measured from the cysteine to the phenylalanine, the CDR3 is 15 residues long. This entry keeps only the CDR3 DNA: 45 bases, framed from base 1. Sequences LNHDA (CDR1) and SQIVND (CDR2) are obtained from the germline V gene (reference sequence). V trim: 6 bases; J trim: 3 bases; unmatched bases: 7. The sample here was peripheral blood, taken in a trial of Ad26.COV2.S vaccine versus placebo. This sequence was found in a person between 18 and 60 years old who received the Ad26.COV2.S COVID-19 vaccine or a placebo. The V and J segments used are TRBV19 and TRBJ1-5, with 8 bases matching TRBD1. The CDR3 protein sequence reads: CASRDDRGANQPQHF. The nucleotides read TGTGCCAGTAGGGACGACAGGGGCGCCAATCAGCCCCAGCATTTT.